This TCR beta chain was captured by sequencing in a study of blood T cell repertoires in COVID-19. Study summary: Samples of COVID-19 (acute and convalescent) were obtained from the United States, Italy and Spain.

The germline V gene has CDR1 SEHNR and CDR2 FQNEAQ (reference sequence). The ends were cut back, 10 bases at V and 5 bases at J, with 12 bases in the middle. CDR3 length equals 12 residues. Authors' data handling: Using reference gene primer amplification, nucleated cell counts were estimated. Clones were read by immunoSEQ multiplex PCR, and TCRdb kept only the in-frame ones, dropping some. V, J and clone size were drawn from that table, and D and trimming were deduced from the DNA. The data show fewer than 400,000 clones, over 85% seen once. Assignment of participants to cohorts was predicated upon participant-reported clinical history.

This sequence originates from a woman between 25 and 40 years old who had recovered from COVID-19. Sequencing input: PBMCs or T cells enriched from blood (not recorded which). The chain recombines TRBV7-9 with TRBJ1-5; no definite D call. The CDR3 protein is CATEGLDQPQHF. Written as DNA, the CDR3 is TGTGCCACCGAGGGTTTAGATCAGCCCCAGCATTTT.